This passage covers 21 T cell receptor beta chains from one sample sequenced in a study of cytomegalovirus exposure and HLA in healthy donors. PCR primers comprised 60 Vbeta and 13 Jbeta primers. Generated by immunoSEQ multiplex PCR, the TCRdb table keeps only in-frame clones and is missing some. The data hold tens of thousands of clones, with approximately 77% observed a single time. Material: PBMCs. These receptors all stem from a woman in her forties or fifties in good health and CMV-seronegative.

The chain uses TRBV28 and TRBJ1-5; TRBD1 matches at 9 bases. This CDR3 has 16 residues. The trim removed 6 bases at V and 3 bases at J, leaving 9 bases unmatched. CDR1 and CDR2 (germline): MDHEN, SYDVKM. CDR3 sequence reads: CASRGTGGQDNQPQHF. The CDR3 DNA is TGTGCCAGCAGGGGTACAGGGGGCCAAGACAATCAGCCCCAGCATTTT.

This clone was counted only a few times. Given the absence of the conserved phenylalanine or tryptophan at the CDR3 end, a read error is likely. The chain is built from TRBV28 and TRBJ1-4; no clear D gene. CDR1 and CDR2 (germline): MDHEN, SYDVKM. This CDR3 is 15 amino acids long. V lost 3 bases and J lost 0, with 8 bases in between. The CDR3 loop reads CASSLADATNEKLFV. In DNA, the CDR3 is TGTGCCAGCAGTTTGGCAGACGCAACTAATGAAAAACTGTTTGTT.

This chain uses TRBV27 with TRBJ2-7, with D possibly TRBD2 on 5 matching bases. The CDR3 contains 17 residues. Trimming shortened V by 5 bases and J by 2 bases, and 22 bases separated the two germline ends. Per germline, CDR1 MNHEY and CDR2 SMNVEV (reference sequence). The CDR3 nucleotides are TGTGCCAGCAGTCTCTTCCTGAGGCGAGGAGGCCCCTACGAGCAGTACTTC. Translated, it gives CASSLFLRRGGPYEQYF.

The CDR3 spells CASSSPGLAGAETHYNEQFF. CDR3 in DNA: TGCGCCAGCAGCTCCCCTGGACTAGCGGGGGCCGAGACCCACTACAATGAGCAGTTCTTC. The chain has TRBV5-1 and TRBJ2-1; the match to TRBD2 covers 13 bases. This CDR3 is built from 20 residues. The V segment lost 3 bases and the J segment 3 bases; nucleotides outside the gene matches: 15. The germline CDR1 and CDR2 sequences are SGHRS and YFSETQ.

The chain joins TRBV28 to TRBJ2-7; D might be TRBD2 (5 bases). The germline V gene encodes CDR1 MDHEN and CDR2 SYDVKM. The CDR3 runs to 13 residues. The germline V and J ends were trimmed by 5 bases and 5 bases, with 13 bases remaining between them. DNA of the CDR3: TGTGCCAGCAGTGGTGGGAGTATCGACGAGCAGTACTTC. Amino acids: CASSGGSIDEQYF.

The chain combines TRBV5-1 with TRBJ2-1; 11 nucleotides match TRBD2. This CDR3 region has 15 residues. Germline loops: CDR1 SGHRS, CDR2 YFSETQ. Trimming at V came to 2 bases and at J to 10 bases, leaving 8 bases not matched to a gene. CDR3 protein: CASSLRLAGHREQFF. The CDR3 region has the DNA TGCGCCAGCAGCTTAAGACTAGCGGGGCACCGGGAGCAGTTCTTC.

The chain is built from TRBV5-1 and TRBJ2-5; TRBD1 matches at 7 bases. V shed 4 bases and J 1 base; nucleotides not matched to a gene: 4. This CDR3 spans 14 amino acids. Germline CDR1 reads SGHRS; CDR2 reads YFSETQ. The CDR3 bases are TGCGCCAGCAGCCCGGGACAGTCCCAAGAGACCCAGTACTTC. Translated: CASSPGQSQETQYF.

With respect to this clone: A junction end diverges from the germline sequence, so it may reflect a read error. The chain combines TRBV7-9 with TRBJ2-4; 7 bases map to TRBD2. This CDR3 spans 15 amino acids. In germline, CDR1 is SEHNR, CDR2 FQNEAQ (reference sequence). CDR3 residues: CASSPTSVGKNIRYF. CDR3 nucleotides: TGTGCCAGCAGCCCTACTAGCGTGGGCAAAAACATTCGGTACTTC.

With regard to this clone: The CDR3 end shows no conserved phenylalanine or tryptophan, and so a read error is likely. The gene calls are TRBV6-1 and TRBJ1-2, with D maybe TRBD1 (5 bases). Per the germline V gene, CDR1 is MNHNS and CDR2 is SASEGT. V was pared by 2 bases and J by 6 bases, with 16 bases between. The CDR3 is 15 residues long. This CDR3 is CASSESSARDNGYTV. CDR3 nucleotide sequence: TGTGCCAGCAGTGAATCCTCCGCCAGGGATAATGGCTACACCGTC.

The chain recombines TRBV6-5 with TRBJ2-1; maybe TRBD2 (5 bases). The CDR3 sequence is 15 residues long. The ends were cut back, 2 bases at V and 7 bases at J, with 15 bases in the middle. Germline assignment: CDR1 MNHEY and CDR2 SVGAGI. CDR3: CASSYEGRSGNEQFF. CDR3 sequence (DNA): TGTGCCAGCAGTTACGAGGGAAGGTCGGGAAATGAGCAGTTCTTC.

V is TRBV30 and J is TRBJ1-2; D remains unclear. From germline, CDR1 is GTSNPN and CDR2 SVGIG (reference sequence). V lost 4 bases, J lost 5 bases, and 14 bases lay in between. This CDR3 has 13 amino acids. CDR3 in amino acids: CAWTSGGIYGYTF. CDR3 sequence (DNA): TGTGCCTGGACTTCGGGAGGGATTTATGGCTACACCTTC.

The CDR3 reads CASSLRGTEAFF. Here the CDR3 DNA reads TGTGCCAGCAGTTTACGGGGCACTGAAGCTTTCTTT. J is TRBJ1-1 and V is TRBV28; no firm D call. V dropped 2 bases and J dropped 4 bases, with 5 bases sitting between them. This CDR3 is 12 amino acids long. Germline CDR1 is MDHEN and CDR2 is SYDVKM.

The CDR3 loop reads CASRSAEAFF. CDR3 coding DNA: TGTGCCAGCAGGAGCGCTGAAGCTTTCTTT. V gene TRBV7-2 combines with J gene TRBJ1-1; no firm D call. CDR1 is SGHTA, CDR2 FQGNSA, per germline. The V gene lost 6 bases and the J gene lost 6 bases, with 5 bases spanning the gap. The CDR3 loop spans 10 amino acids. The full variable domain, with the rest looked up from reference TRBV7-2 and TRBJ1-1, is GAGVSQSPSNKVTEKGKDVELRCDPISGHTALYWYRQSLGQGLEFLIYFQGNSAPDKSGLPSDRFSAERTGGSVSTLTIQRTQQEDSAVYLCASRSAEAFFGQGTRLTVV.

V and J are TRBV19 and TRBJ1-1; D is unclear. Germline V gene data show CDR1 as LNHDA and CDR2 as SQIVND (reference sequence). V was clipped by 10 bases and J by 7 bases, with 16 bases between them. The CDR3 totals 12 residues. Here the CDR3 DNA reads TGTGCCACCTCTCCCAGCCGGGGTGAAGCTTTCTTT. It is translated as CATSPSRGEAFF.

The chain recombines TRBV6-1 with TRBJ1-5; D is uncertain. The CDR3 length is 13 residues. The V gene's germline CDR1 is MNHNS and CDR2 SASEGT. Trimming stripped 8 bases from V and 6 bases from J, with 14 bases between. CDR3 residues: CASRPGGGQPQHF. The CDR3 bases are TGTGCCAGCCGACCGGGAGGTGGTCAGCCCCAGCATTTT.

The rearrangement links TRBV2 to TRBJ2-7; 10 nucleotides align to TRBD2. V trimming: 3 bases; J trimming: 5 bases; junction bases outside the gene matches: 4. The CDR3 is 14 amino acids. The germline gives CDR1 SNHLY, CDR2 FYNNEI. This chain's CDR3 is CASSDPSGSNEQYF. The CDR3 DNA follows: TGTGCCAGCAGTGACCCTAGCGGGAGCAACGAGCAGTACTTC.

V gene TRBV5-4 combines with J gene TRBJ2-4, with D uncertain. Germline values: CDR1 SGHNT, CDR2 YYREEE (reference sequence). With 3 bases removed from V and 5 bases from J, the gap between germline ends came to 27 bases. The CDR3 runs 19 residues. The CDR3 DNA reads as TGTGCCAGCAGCTACCTTCCCATGCGGCCCCCCGGTGAGGAAAACATTCAGTACTTC. Translated: CASSYLPMRPPGEENIQYF.

The rearrangement links TRBV5-1 to TRBJ2-1; 9 bases are a match to TRBD2. CDR3 length: 16 amino acids. V gave up 1 base and J gave up 4 bases; unmatched junction bases: 6. Per the germline V gene, CDR1 is SGHRS and CDR2 is YFSETQ. CDR3 in amino acids: CASSLYSSGTYNEQFF. CDR3 bases: TGCGCCAGCAGCTTGTACTCTAGCGGGACATACAATGAGCAGTTCTTC.

The chain joins TRBV27 to TRBJ2-5; D may be TRBD1 (6 bases). Germline values: CDR1 MNHEY, CDR2 SMNVEV (reference sequence). The V and J ends lost 3 bases and 7 bases respectively, with 18 bases between them. The CDR3 loop spans 15 amino acids. The CDR3 sequence: CASSLSRTAQGTQYF. As DNA, the CDR3 is TGTGCCAGCAGTTTGTCCCGGACAGCGCAGGGGACCCAGTACTTC.

The rearrangement uses TRBV18 and TRBJ1-1; the D gene is possibly TRBD1 (6 bases). This CDR3 contains 17 residues. The germline V and J ends were trimmed by 1 base and 1 base, with 16 bases remaining between them. Germline CDR1 and CDR2: KGHSH and LQKENI. CDR3 amino acids: CASSPQRQETTNTEAFF. CDR3 sequence (DNA): TGTGCCAGCTCACCACAGAGACAGGAGACAACGAACACTGAAGCTTTCTTT.

J is TRBJ2-2 and V is TRBV19, with a weak D call TRBD2 (5 bases). CDR1 and CDR2 (germline): LNHDA, SQIVND (reference sequence). Trimming stripped 4 bases from V and 5 bases from J, with 17 bases between. The CDR3 loop spans 16 amino acids. CDR3 in amino acids: CASSKRGVGETGELFF. The CDR3 DNA reads as TGTGCCAGTAGTAAACGGGGAGTCGGTGAGACCGGGGAGCTGTTTTTT.